Listed below are T cell receptor beta chains from one sample, sequenced in a study of cytomegalovirus exposure and HLA in healthy donors. Repertoires were generated with immunoSEQ multiplex PCR, while TCRdb's copy carries only in-frame clones and drops some. Of some 120,000 clones in the sample, around 75% are singletons; the top ten hold 1.6%. The source material was PBMCs. Receptor source: a woman aged 18-35 years in good health and CMV-seronegative. Each CDR3 is given with its conserved first and last residue. A D gene is named only where the DNA matches it firmly. Clone sizes are given selectively: once, few, many, or a class where the clone is expanded.

v_gene	d_gene	j_gene	abundance	CDR3aa	CDR3nt
TRBV6-6	TRBD2	TRBJ2-7	many	CASSASSGGYEQYF	TGTGCCAGCAGTGCCTCTAGCGGGGGGTACGAGCAGTACTTC
TRBV27	NA	TRBJ1-2	once	CASSPTPGAEGIYGYTF	TGTGCCAGCAGTCCAACACCGGGAGCAGAGGGTATCTATGGCTACACCTTC
TRBV6-5	TRBD1	TRBJ1-5	once	CASSPGQNSNQPQHF	TGTGCCAGCAGTCCGGGACAGAATAGCAATCAGCCCCAGCATTTT
TRBV30	NA	TRBJ1-2	NA	CAWSVLGGTNYGYTF	TGTGCCTGGAGTGTGTTGGGGGGGACGAACTATGGCTACACCTTC
TRBV13	TRBD2	TRBJ2-1	NA	CASTTGLAGFINEQFF	TGTGCCAGCACCACGGGACTAGCGGGTTTTATCAATGAGCAGTTCTTC
TRBV7-9	NA	TRBJ2-7	NA	CASSFAGPSYEQYF	TGTGCCAGCAGCTTTGCGGGCCCTTCCTACGAGCAGTACTTC
TRBV7-8	NA	TRBJ1-2	once	CASSSQGGMDGYTF	TGTGCCAGCAGCTCACAGGGAGGGATGGATGGCTACACCTTC
TRBV7-6	NA	TRBJ2-6	few	CASSLDIVSGANVLTF	TGTGCCAGCAGCTTAGACATTGTCTCTGGGGCCAACGTCCTGACTTTC
TRBV27	TRBD2	TRBJ2-3	NA	CASSFLLAGGPGGTDTQYF	TGTGCCAGCAGTTTCCTTTTGGCGGGGGGGCCCGGTGGCACAGATACGCAGTATTTT
TRBV2	TRBD1	TRBJ1-2	NA	CASGGQGYGYTF	TGTGCCAGCGGAGGACAGGGCTATGGCTACACCTTC
TRBV4-1	NA	TRBJ2-7	NA	CASSLGQGISYEQYF	TGCGCCAGCAGCCTGGGGCAGGGGATTTCCTACGAGCAGTACTTC
TRBV5-1	TRBD2	TRBJ2-5	NA	CASSFTPSGGTETQYF	TGCGCCAGCAGCTTTACGCCTAGCGGGGGGACAGAGACCCAGTACTTC
TRBV10-3	TRBD1	TRBJ1-1	NA	CAISRTGDTEAFF	TGTGCCATCAGTCGGACAGGGGACACTGAAGCTTTCTTT
TRBV2	NA	TRBJ1-6	NA	CASSSTLNSPLHF	TGTGCCAGCAGTAGCACCTTAAATTCACCCCTCCACTTT
TRBV19	TRBD1	TRBJ1-2	NA	CASSIEAGGYGYTF	TGTGCCAGTAGTATCGAAGCAGGGGGGTATGGCTACACCTTC
TRBV6-1	TRBD1	TRBJ1-5	few	CASRGRDRVYQPQHF	TGTGCCAGCAGGGGGAGAGACAGGGTTTATCAGCCCCAGCATTTT
TRBV7-9	NA	TRBJ1-1	NA	CASSPLNTEAFF	TGTGCCAGCAGCCCCCTTAACACTGAAGCTTTCTTT
TRBV30	NA	TRBJ1-6	NA	CACPSTRSNSPLHF	TGTGCCTGCCCCTCAACAAGGAGCAATTCACCCCTCCACTTT
TRBV7-9	TRBD1	TRBJ2-7	few	CASSLGDRGEQYF	TGTGCCAGCAGCCTAGGGGACAGGGGCGAGCAGTACTTC
TRBV28	TRBD1	TRBJ1-6	NA	CASSSGTGYSPLHF	TGTGCCAGCAGTTCCGGGACAGGGTATTCACCCCTCCACTTT
TRBV6-1	NA	TRBJ2-5	NA	CASSEAGARAGETQYF	TGTGCCAGCAGTGAAGCAGGAGCGAGGGCGGGCGAGACCCAGTACTTC
TRBV4-1	NA	TRBJ2-3	NA	CASSQLFLDTQYF	TGCGCCAGCAGCCAACTATTCTTAGATACGCAGTATTTT
TRBV7-9	TRBD1	TRBJ1-4	NA	CASSFARGENEKLFF	TGTGCCAGCAGCTTCGCCAGGGGGGAGAATGAAAAACTGTTTTTT
TRBV4-1	TRBD2	TRBJ2-3	NA	CASSRRLAGGLDTQYF	TGCGCCAGCAGCAGACGACTAGCGGGGGGGTTGGATACGCAGTATTTT
TRBV6-1	NA	TRBJ1-2	NA	CASMRPDSYGYTF	TGTGCCAGCATGCGTCCTGACAGCTATGGCTACACCTTC
TRBV4-2	TRBD2	TRBJ2-2	few	CASNQVSGGADTGELFF	TGTGCCAGCAACCAGGTCAGCGGGGGGGCCGACACCGGGGAGCTGTTTTTT
TRBV30	NA	TRBJ2-1	NA	CAWSVGPVSARSSYNEQFF	TGTGCCTGGAGTGTAGGCCCTGTCTCAGCGAGGAGCTCCTACAATGAGCAGTTCTTC
TRBV19	TRBD2	TRBJ2-6	NA	CASSIGGGFGANVLTF	TGTGCCAGTAGTATAGGGGGAGGGTTTGGGGCCAACGTCCTGACTTTC
TRBV10-3	NA	TRBJ1-2	NA	CAISEATGGYGYTF	TGTGCCATCAGTGAGGCGACGGGGGGGTATGGCTACACCTTC
TRBV2	NA	TRBJ1-5	NA	CASRERTDNQPQHF	TGTGCCAGCAGAGAACGGACAGATAATCAGCCCCAGCATTTT
TRBV29-1	NA	TRBJ1-2	NA	CSVKDSDYGYTF	TGCAGCGTTAAGGACAGCGACTATGGCTACACCTTC
TRBV29-1	TRBD1	TRBJ2-3	NA	CSGTGILREVPSTDTQYF	TGCAGCGGGACAGGGATTTTAAGGGAGGTCCCTAGCACAGATACGCAGTATTTT
TRBV5-6	TRBD2	TRBJ2-1	NA	CASSRGDNEQFF	TGTGCCAGCTCCCGGGGGGACAATGAGCAGTTCTTC
TRBV6-5	NA	TRBJ2-7	NA	CASSFSGSSYEQYF	TGTGCCAGCAGTTTCTCCGGGAGTTCCTACGAGCAGTACTTC
TRBV18	TRBD1	TRBJ2-3	NA	CASSPPGTGGTDTQYF	TGTGCCAGCTCACCACCCGGGACAGGGGGGACAGATACGCAGTATTTT
TRBV2	TRBD1	TRBJ1-5	NA	CASIRTRDRGHQPQHF	TGTGCCAGCATTCGAACCAGGGACAGGGGGCATCAGCCCCAGCATTTT
TRBV5-6	NA	TRBJ2-7	NA	CASSLTGSSYEQYF	TGTGCCAGCAGCTTGACAGGGAGCTCCTACGAGCAGTACTTC
TRBV5-8	NA	TRBJ1-5	NA	CASSLEGTQGSVPNQPQHF	TGTGCCAGCAGCTTGGAAGGAACCCAGGGGAGCGTCCCCAATCAGCCCCAGCATTTT
TRBV28	TRBD2	TRBJ2-5	NA	CASKLAGGQETQYF	TGTGCCAGCAAGCTAGCGGGGGGCCAAGAGACCCAGTACTTC
TRBV27	NA	TRBJ1-2	NA	CASSSFGGANGYTF	TGTGCCAGCAGTTCCTTTGGGGGGGCTAATGGCTACACCTTC